Sequencing of this TCR beta chain was carried out in a study of blood T cell repertoires in COVID-19. Study summary: Samples taken during acute and convalescent COVID-19 were collected in the United States, Italy and Spain.

Trimming took 3 bases from V and 11 from J; bases not matched to a gene: 7. Germline CDR1 reads SGDLS; CDR2 reads YYNGEE. The length of the CDR3 is 13 residues. Under the authors' procedure: The authors estimated nucleated cell counts from reference gene primer amplification. The protocol was immunoSEQ multiplex PCR, while the TCRdb copy is restricted to in-frame clones and leaves out a portion. D and trimming were read from the DNA, whereas the V and J calls and clone size are those reported in that table. This sample carries approximately 210,000 clones, approximately 84% of them seen once, and the ten largest clones take about 15%.

The chain uses TRBV9 and TRBJ2-7, with 11 bases aligning to TRBD2. The origin of this receptor is a man aged 35-49 years who had recovered from COVID-19. The sequenced sample consisted of PBMCs or T cells enriched from blood (not recorded which). The CDR3 sequence is CASSATSGARKYF. In DNA form, the CDR3 reads TGTGCCAGCAGCGCGACTAGCGGGGCGCGGAAGTACTTC.